One sample yielded the 20 T cell receptor beta chains listed below, sequenced in a study of T cell repertoires in cytomegalovirus infection. Antigens for these TCRs are unknown. TCRdb re-called the reads through MiXCR, storing one row per CDR3 protein. The repertoire consists of a few hundred thousand distinct CDR3 sequences, with 40% occurring once and the leading ten covering about half. Sequencing used cultured PBMCs, obtained from culture after CMV antigen stimulation. The receptors come from a human donor in good health (CMV status not recorded). Some clones in this sample may be carry-over from other donors' samples.

This rearrangement joins TRBV7-6 to TRBJ1-1, with D maybe TRBD1 (5 bases). Trimming left V 1 base short and J 5 bases short, with 20 bases between. This CDR3 spans 17 amino acids. Per the germline V gene, CDR1 is SGHVS and CDR2 is FNYEAQ. CDR3 sequence (DNA): TGTGCCAGCAGCTTAGAAGGGGCAGCCGGAGGGATGACTGAAGCTTTCTTT. Translated, it gives CASSLEGAAGGMTEAFF.

The rearrangement joins TRBV4-1 to TRBJ2-7, with 12 bases fitting TRBD2. Germline CDR1 is MGHRA and CDR2 is YSYEKL. J lost 4 bases, V lost 0 bases, and 4 bases had no gene match. There are 16 residues in the CDR3. This chain's CDR3 is CASSQEALAGGYEQYF. The CDR3 bases are TGCGCCAGCAGCCAAGAGGCACTAGCGGGAGGTTACGAGCAGTACTTC.

This clonotype has just one count. The chain joins TRBV11-2 to TRBJ2-1; 8 nucleotides align to TRBD2. V lost 4 bases to trimming and J lost 6 bases; unmatched junction nucleotides: 8. The germline gives CDR1 SGHAT, CDR2 FQNNGV. There are 15 residues in the CDR3. The CDR3, as DNA: TGTGCCAGCAGCTCCCTGACGGGGGGGTTCAATGAGCAGTTCTTC. Translating gives CASSSLTGGFNEQFF.

V gene TRBV27 combines with J gene TRBJ2-7; a possible D gene is TRBD1 (6 bases). The CDR3 contains 15 residues. Per germline, CDR1 MNHEY and CDR2 SMNVEV (reference sequence). V dropped 2 bases and J dropped 4 bases, with 15 bases sitting between them. Here the CDR3 DNA reads TGTGCCAGCAGTTTAACGCAGGGGAAAGGGTACGAGCAGTACTTC. This encodes CASSLTQGKGYEQYF.

The rearrangement uses TRBV24-1 and TRBJ2-1; D possibly matches TRBD1 or TRBD2 (5 bases each). CDR1 is KGHDR and CDR2 is SFDVKD in the germline V gene. The CDR3 contains 16 residues. V was clipped by 0 bases and J by 3 bases, with 11 bases between them. CDR3 sequence (DNA): TGTGCCACCAGTGATTTGCATCGAGGGGACTACAATGAGCAGTTCTTC. It codes for CATSDLHRGDYNEQFF.

This clonotype has more than one count but fewer than ten. CDR3 DNA sequence: TGTGCCACCCAGGGCCCCCCGGCCAGGGAGACCCAGTACTTC. It encodes CATQGPPARETQYF. V is TRBV19 and J is TRBJ2-5, with a weak D call TRBD1 (5 bases). CDR1 is LNHDA, CDR2 SQIVND, per germline (reference sequence). Trimming pared 10 bases from V and 5 bases from J, leaving 20 bases between. The CDR3 length is 14 residues.

This clonotype was picked up a small number of times. The rearrangement joins TRBV2 to TRBJ2-1; D is unresolved. Trimming removed 3 bases from V and 8 bases from J, with 17 bases in between. CDR3 size: 15 residues. Germline V gene data show CDR1 as SNHLY and CDR2 as FYNNEI. CDR3 nucleotides: TGTGCCAGCAGTGACGGGTACAGCCCTCTGGATGAGCAGTTCTTC. Encoded protein: CASSDGYSPLDEQFF.

This clonotype was seen a handful of times. The chain combines TRBV7-2 with TRBJ1-3; 9 nucleotides agree with TRBD1. CDR1 is SGHTA and CDR2 is FQGNSA in the germline V gene. CDR3 length equals 15 residues. The V segment lost 5 bases and the J segment 7 bases; nucleotides outside the gene matches: 9. CDR3: CASSTSRDRANTIYF. DNA of the CDR3: TGTGCCAGCAGCACGTCCCGGGACAGGGCGAACACCATATATTTT. Combining the CDR3 with reference TRBV7-2 and TRBJ1-3 gives the whole variable domain GAGVSQSPSNKVTEKGKDVELRCDPISGHTALYWYRQSLGQGLEFLIYFQGNSAPDKSGLPSDRFSAERTGGSVSTLTIQRTQQEDSAVYLCASSTSRDRANTIYFGEGSWLTVV.

CDR3 DNA: TGTGCCAGCAGCTTAACGGGGGGGCCGGGAACCGGGGAGCTGTTTTTT. Translating it yields CASSLTGGPGTGELFF. This sequence joins TRBV7-2 and TRBJ2-2; 8 bases match TRBD2. Per the germline V gene, CDR1 is SGHTA and CDR2 is FQGNSA. V lost 2 bases and J lost 5; bases outside the gene matches: 7. The CDR3 runs 16 residues.

This sequence joins TRBV20-1 and TRBJ2-7, with a weak D call TRBD2 (5 bases). V lost 0 bases and J lost 3, with 15 bases in between. Germline assignment: CDR1 DFQATT and CDR2 SNEGSKA (reference sequence). The CDR3 runs 15 residues. The CDR3 sequence is CSARDLGAVIYEQYF. The CDR3 region has the DNA TGCAGTGCTAGAGATTTAGGAGCGGTAATCTACGAGCAGTACTTC.

The sample holds many counts of this clonotype. The CDR3 bases are TGTGCCAGCAGCTTTGATCCGGGACTAGCGGGGGGGCCGGATACGCAGTATTTT. This translates into CASSFDPGLAGGPDTQYF. The V gene is TRBV7-2, the J gene TRBJ2-3; 16 bases agree with TRBD2. The CDR3 consists of 18 residues. V dropped 3 bases and J dropped 6; count of bases not matched to a gene: 9. Germline loops: CDR1 SGHTA, CDR2 FQGNSA.

In its sample, this clonotype was seen a few times. The chain has TRBV29-1 and TRBJ2-5, with a possible D match to TRBD1 (6 bases). CDR1 and CDR2 from the germline V gene are SQVTM and ANQGSEA. The CDR3 is made up of 14 amino acids. V lost 7 bases to trimming and J lost 3 bases, with 18 bases between them. CDR3 region: CSARLLGTKETQYF. Here the CDR3 DNA reads TGCAGCGCCCGCCTGTTGGGGACAAAAGAGACCCAGTACTTC.

The V and J genes are TRBV27 and TRBJ1-6; TRBD1 might be the D (6 bases). Per germline, CDR1 MNHEY and CDR2 SMNVEV (reference sequence). V was trimmed by 1 base and J by 2 bases, leaving 12 bases between them. The CDR3 totals 17 residues. CDR3 bases: TGTGCCAGCAGTTTATTCGGCAGGGGTGCCTATAATTCACCCCTCCACTTT. Translation gives CASSLFGRGAYNSPLHF.

This clonotype was found a few times. This chain joins TRBV7-6 and TRBJ2-6, with D possibly being TRBD1 (6 bases). The CDR3 totals 15 residues. CDR1 and CDR2 (germline): SGHVS, FNYEAQ. V was trimmed by 5 bases and J by 4 bases, leaving 12 bases between them. In DNA form, the CDR3 reads TGTGCCAGCAGCCAAACAGGGCACGGGGCCAACGTCCTGACTTTC. It yields the protein CASSQTGHGANVLTF.

The chain links TRBV12-3 or TRBV12-4 to TRBJ2-5, with D perhaps given as TRBD1 or TRBD2 (7 bases each). The V end was cut by 6 bases, the J end by 0 bases, with 17 bases between. There are 16 residues in the CDR3. CDR3 sequence: CASSLSRGGYQETQYF. The CDR3 DNA follows: TGTGCCAGCAGCCTTAGCAGGGGGGGGTACCAAGAGACCCAGTACTTC.

The V gene is TRBV7-9, the J gene TRBJ1-1, with 11 bases lining up with TRBD1. This CDR3 comprises 15 residues. The V gene end was trimmed by 5 bases and the J gene end by 8 bases; junction bases not matched to a gene: 10. CDR1 and CDR2 (germline): SEHNR, FQNEAQ (reference sequence). This chain's CDR3 is CASSHPGQGGSEAFF. The DNA of the CDR3 is TGTGCCAGCAGCCACCCGGGACAGGGGGGGTCCGAAGCTTTCTTT.

The chain couples TRBV14 to TRBJ2-2, with no clear D. Trimming pared 7 bases from V and 4 bases from J, leaving 13 bases between. Germline V gene lookup returns CDR1 SGHDN and CDR2 FVKESK. The CDR3 totals 14 residues. The CDR3 DNA sequence: TGTGCCAGCACCCCAAGAGGTGTCACCGGGGAGCTGTTTTTT. It codes for CASTPRGVTGELFF.

Concerning this clonotype itself: A much larger clonotype is one base distant, so this may be a read error. V is TRBV7-2 and J is TRBJ2-3, with 7 bases identical to TRBD2. The CDR3 totals 15 residues. Germline V gives CDR1 SGHTA, CDR2 FQGNSA. V was pared by 1 base and J by 5 bases, with 6 bases of the junction left unmatched. The CDR3 coding sequence is TGTGCCAGCAGCTTAGGAGGCGGGAGAATAGATACGCAGTATTTT. Encoded protein: CASSLGGGRIDTQYF. The whole variable domain, filled in from reference TRBV7-2 and TRBJ2-3, reads GAGVSQSPSNKVTEKGKDVELRCDPISGHTALYWYRQSLGQGLEFLIYFQGNSAPDKSGLPSDRFSAERTGGSVSTLTIQRTQQEDSAVYLCASSLGGGRIDTQYFGPGTRLTVL.

This clonotype has at least ten counts. This rearrangement joins TRBV12-3 or TRBV12-4 to TRBJ2-6, with a tentative D call TRBD1 (5 bases). The CDR3 covers 15 residues. Trimming removed 6 bases from V and 0 bases from J, with 9 bases in between. The CDR3 DNA reads as TGTGCCAGCAGCCCAGACAGCTCTGGGGCCAACGTCCTGACTTTC. Protein: CASSPDSSGANVLTF.

The gene calls are TRBV4-1 and TRBJ1-2; D not certain. The CDR3 has 13 amino acids. Between the trimmed V and J ends, which lost 4 bases and 4 bases, there was a span of 10 bases. CDR1 is MGHRA, CDR2 YSYEKL, per germline. The CDR3 is CASSLEAVYGYTF. Here the CDR3 DNA reads TGCGCCAGCAGCCTTGAGGCGGTCTATGGCTACACCTTC.